One T cell receptor (beta chain) is described in this entry. This table comes from immunoSEQ multiplex PCR, and its TCRdb copy is limited to in-frame clones, with some not included. Of a few hundred thousand clones listed, 86% are singletons. The data derive from a study of blood T cell repertoires in COVID-19. Germline V lookup: CDR1 SGHDN, CDR2 FVKESK. The CDR3 consists of 17 residues. The ends were cut back, 4 bases at V and 5 bases at J, with 18 bases in the middle. The receptor was derived from a young woman with active or convalescent COVID-19. Sequencing was done on a sample of peripheral blood. The chain has TRBV14 and TRBJ1-6; D is perhaps TRBD1 (5 bases). The chain's CDR3 is CASSPQGGARNNSPLHF. The CDR3 DNA reads TGTGCCAGCAGCCCCCAGGGAGGGGCACGCAATAATTCACCCCTCCACTTT.